Given below is one T cell receptor beta chain in context. The antigen this receptor binds is unknown. Base qualities are missing; no much larger clone stands one base away. This record belongs to a study of blood T cells in healthy people across ages (dated by TCRdb to the mid-2010s). Broadly, across the study: In model experiments, template switching captured roughly one uniquely barcoded TCR beta cDNA molecule for every two T cells. The study measured age-related changes in TCR beta repertoire diversity using deep sequencing normalized with unique cDNA molecular identifiers. The donors were divided into four age groups: young (average around 16 years), middle-aged (roughly 40), aged (approximately 59) and long-lived (about 79). To avoid experimental bias, donors of different ages were randomly spread across the sequencing lanes. Using the same blood draw, the study looked at two additional independent replicas of 1 million unique cDNA reads for two donors, one aged 18 to 29 and the other aged 80 or older. The full study reports these points: As age increased, observed TCR beta diversity per million T cells dropped in a roughly linear way, and a significant reduction was already evident by age about 40. There was a strong correlation between observed TCR beta diversity and the percentage of naive T cells measured by flow cytometry. Because profiling used bulk unsorted PBMCs, naive and antigen-experienced compartments could not be compared conclusively. Donor CMV infection status was unknown, potentially confounding age-related changes in expanded clonotypes. Estimates of total diversity from one million sequenced T cells were regarded as lower bounds and underestimates. Compared with the aged group, more naive CD4+ T cells, fewer expanded clones and increased TCR diversity were shown by the long-lived group, suggesting age selection.

Library construction relied on 5' RACE. For sequencing, an Illumina HiSeq 2500 was employed. A second 7 to 11 cycle PCR used a sample-barcoded 5' primer and a J-beta primer mix. A unique molecular identifier was introduced onto each TCR beta cDNA molecule by a template-switch 5' adaptor carrying 12 random nucleotides. Each sample yielded at least 2.5 million CDR3-containing paired-end reads. The Mint cDNA synthesis kit, primed by a TRBC-specific oligonucleotide, was used to synthesize first-strand cDNA from all RNA. After uracil-DNA glycosylase treatment, a first 18-cycle PCR used universal primers M1SS and BC2_uni_R on all cDNA. The original methods were these. For normalization, 1 million high-quality reads were randomly selected from each sample, with every read carrying a distinct molecular identifier. Instead of being binned into consensus sequences, reads that shared molecular identifiers were thrown out. MiTCR, set to a Q25 quality threshold and the strictest error-elimination algorithm, was used for CDR3 identification, clonotype clustering and error correction. Lower-bound total TCR beta diversity was estimated with a nonparametric unseen species model using Euler transformation. Using fastp at Q25 and MiXCR, TCRdb reprocessed the public reads and kept productive beta chains. Each entry merges the rows of one CDR3 protein and shows their most common DNA and genes. The V and J calls were determined by TCRdb, not by the authors. The sample table lists 650,000 to 800,000 distinct CDR3 sequences, under 55% of them with a count of one. The ten largest make up around 18% of the sample.

The CDR3 runs 17 residues from the cysteine to the phenylalanine. Only CDR3 DNA is held: 51 bases, read in frame from base 1. V loses 0 bases of germline sequence and J loses 0 bases, and the interval between the two ends is 16 bases. The germline V gene (reference sequence) sets CDR1 to DFQATT and CDR2 to SNEGSKA. Donors were a few dozen systemically healthy Caucasian individuals from Russia aged roughly 6 to 90 years. Each donor gave about 9.8 milliliters of peripheral blood, drawn into EDTA-treated Vacutainer tubes. Ficoll-Paque density-gradient centrifugation was used to isolate PBMCs, with at least 6 million obtained per sample. Trizol reagent was used to extract total RNA from PBMCs, with at least 5 micrograms per sample. The percentages of naive CD45RAhigh/CD27high T cells were determined by flow cytometry on a PBMC aliquot from every donor.

Sequenced input: blood. This clonotype originated in a man aged 55 to 70 in good health. This receptor chain uses TRBV20-1 and TRBJ2-3, and TRBD1 may be the D gene, going by 5 matching bases. The DNA is TGCAGTGCTAGAGATCCGAGGACAAGACGAAGCACAGATACGCAGTATTTT. This yields the protein CSARDPRTRRSTDTQYF.